The entry that follows covers one T cell receptor (beta chain) sequence. Its antigen is as yet unknown. The data are from a study of OX40 agonist ivuxolimab in advanced cancers. Study-level results: The work left the antigen specificity of expanded peripheral T cells undetermined.

V was shortened by 2 bases and J by 1 base, with 11 bases between the two germline ends. CDR1 is SNHLY, CDR2 FYNNEI, per germline. This CDR3 has 15 residues. TCRdb's table, derived via immunoSEQ multiplex PCR, lists solely in-frame clones and lacks some. The table records roughly 76,000 clones, 88% of them present only once. This TCR came from an adult with an advanced solid tumor such as melanoma, head and neck, liver or kidney cancer. This material consisted of CD4+ or CD8+ T cells sorted from blood, taken in a trial of the OX40 agonist ivuxolimab. The gene calls are TRBV2 and TRBJ1-1, with D possibly being TRBD1 (6 bases). The CDR3 sequence: CASSEPPQGNTEAFF. The CDR3 DNA follows: TGTGCCAGCAGTGAACCTCCACAGGGGAACACTGAAGCTTTCTTT.